This T cell receptor (beta chain) derives from a study of CD8+CD57+ T cells in acquired aplastic anemia. CDR3 and TCR beta VDJ profiling relied on genomic DNA as the template. MiXCR, run by TCRdb on the reads, gives a single entry per CDR3 protein. The sample yields around 430,000 distinct CDR3 sequences, under 40% seen once. Findings and caveats of the study: Controls did not differ significantly from patients in CD8+ Simpson's diversity.

This clonotype occurred once. As yet, its antigen is unknown. CD8+CD57+ cell expansion had been shown by flow cytometry in patients chosen for sequencing. V was clipped by 0 bases and J by 14 bases, with 10 bases between them. The germline CDR1 and CDR2 sequences are LGHDT and YNNKEL (reference sequence). This CDR3 has 12 residues. Sequencing input: sorted CD4+, CD8+, or CD8+CD57+ T cells (not recorded which) from PBMCs. This receptor was obtained from a human donor with aplastic anemia. The gene calls are TRBV3-1 and TRBJ1-4, with D possibly TRBD1 on 5 matching bases. CDR3 loop: CASSQEGRYLFF. The CDR3 nucleotides read TGTGCCAGCAGCCAAGAGGGACGATACCTGTTTTTT.